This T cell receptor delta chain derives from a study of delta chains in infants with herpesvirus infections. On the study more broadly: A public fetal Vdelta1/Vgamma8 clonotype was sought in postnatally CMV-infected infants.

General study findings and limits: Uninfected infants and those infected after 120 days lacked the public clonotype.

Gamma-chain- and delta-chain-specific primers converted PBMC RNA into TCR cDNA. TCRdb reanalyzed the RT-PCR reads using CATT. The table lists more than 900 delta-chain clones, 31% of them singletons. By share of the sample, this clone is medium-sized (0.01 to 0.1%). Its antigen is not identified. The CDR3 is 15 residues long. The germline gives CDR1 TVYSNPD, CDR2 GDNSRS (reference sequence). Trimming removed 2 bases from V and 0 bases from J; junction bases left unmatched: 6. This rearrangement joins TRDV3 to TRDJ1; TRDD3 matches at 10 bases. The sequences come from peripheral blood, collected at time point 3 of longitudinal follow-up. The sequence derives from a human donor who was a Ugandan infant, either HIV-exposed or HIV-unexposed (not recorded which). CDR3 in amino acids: CAFFYGGYYTDKLIF. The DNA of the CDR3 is TGTGCCTTTTTTTATGGGGGATACTACACCGATAAACTCATCTTT.